A single sample gave rise to the 25 T cell receptor beta chains below, sequenced in a study of blood T cell repertoires in COVID-19. The assay was immunoSEQ multiplex PCR, and TCRdb's table has in-frame clones only and misses some. This table has roughly 250,000 clones, approximately 90% appearing once. The sequencing sample was made of PBMCs or T cells enriched from blood (not recorded which). These receptors came from a woman in her thirties or forties with acute COVID-19.

The chain joins TRBV10-2 to TRBJ2-3; the D gene is possibly TRBD1 (6 bases). V was clipped by 6 bases and J by 10 bases, with 17 bases between them. The CDR3 runs 13 residues. Germline V gene data show CDR1 as WSHSY and CDR2 as SAAADI. CDR3 amino acids: CASRGGSRVAQYF. In DNA form, the CDR3 reads TGCGCCAGCAGAGGGGGTAGCCGCGTTGCGCAGTATTTT.

The rearrangement uses TRBV7-3 and TRBJ1-6; a weak D match, TRBD1 (6 bases). V lost 8 bases, J lost 7 bases, and 12 bases lay in between. Germline V gives CDR1 SGHTA, CDR2 FQGTGA. The CDR3 is made up of 13 amino acids. This CDR3 is CASSPGGNSPLHF. DNA of the CDR3: TGTGCCAGCTCTCCGGGGGGCAATTCACCCCTCCACTTT.

The CDR3, as DNA: TGCGCCAGCAGCCTAGGAGGAGGGGCGGGAGAGACCCAGTACTTC. Translated, it gives CASSLGGGAGETQYF. This chain uses TRBV5-1 with TRBJ2-5; TRBD2 might be the D (6 bases). The CDR3 spans 15 residues. In germline, CDR1 is SGHRS, CDR2 YFSETQ. V was clipped by 4 bases and J by 4 bases, with 17 bases between them.

The chain carries TRBV6-5 and TRBJ2-3, with TRBD2 matching over 12 bases. J was trimmed by 5 bases and V by 6 bases; bases with no gene match: 3. The CDR3 covers 14 residues. Germline CDR1 is MNHEY and CDR2 is SVGAGI. The CDR3 sequence: CASRLAGGEDTQYF. CDR3 in DNA: TGTGCCAGCAGGCTAGCGGGGGGGGAAGATACGCAGTATTTT.

Note on this clone: One junction end does not reproduce the germline sequence, and a read error may be involved. This chain links TRBV18 with TRBJ1-6; 9 bases fit TRBD1. The length of the CDR3 is 14 residues. Germline CDR1 and CDR2: KGHSH and LQKENI. This CDR3 reads CASSPQGADSPLHF. In nucleotides, the CDR3 is TGTGCCAGCTCGCCACAGGGGGCAGATTCACCCCTCCACTTT.

The chain's CDR3 is CASSADRANTGELFF. The CDR3 DNA sequence: TGCGCCAGCAGCGCGGACAGGGCGAACACCGGGGAGCTGTTTTTT. This chain connects TRBV5-1 to TRBJ2-2; 8 bases align to TRBD1. The CDR3 is 15 residues long. The trim removed 4 bases at V and 0 bases at J, leaving 2 bases unmatched. In germline, CDR1 is SGHRS, CDR2 YFSETQ.

The CDR3 bases are TGTGCCAGCAGCTTAGAGACAGGGGGCACTGAAGCTTTCTTT. Protein product: CASSLETGGTEAFF. The rearrangement uses TRBV7-9 and TRBJ1-1; 9 nucleotides match TRBD1. Losses at the gene ends were 1 base for V and 4 bases for J; bases not matched to a gene: 1. Per germline, CDR1 SEHNR and CDR2 FQNEAQ (reference sequence). CDR3 length equals 14 residues.

The genes are TRBV2 and TRBJ2-7, with 11 bases matching TRBD2. The CDR3 extends over 14 amino acids. Germline trimming cut 6 bases from V and 4 bases from J; bases unmatched to any gene: 5. Per germline, CDR1 SNHLY and CDR2 FYNNEI. CDR3 sequence: CASRRLAGRYEQYF. CDR3 in DNA: TGTGCCAGCAGGAGACTAGCGGGAAGGTACGAGCAGTACTTC.

The chain combines TRBV21-1 with TRBJ2-5; the table's D gene call, TRBD1, was not cross checked with the DNA. TRBV21-1 is an annotated pseudogene. This CDR3 contains 15 residues. The CDR3 sequence: CASSTTGTDQETQYF. CDR3 bases: TGTGCCAGCAGCACAACCGGGACAGACCAAGAGACCCAGTACTTC.

The rearrangement uses TRBV7-9 and TRBJ2-1; 12 positions agree with TRBD2. This CDR3 has 15 amino acids. CDR1 is SEHNR, CDR2 FQNEAQ, per germline (reference sequence). V lost 6 bases to trimming and J lost 5 bases; unmatched junction nucleotides: 5. CDR3 sequence: CASRSSGGAHNEQFF. The CDR3 nucleotides read TGTGCCAGCAGGTCTAGCGGGGGGGCCCACAATGAGCAGTTCTTC. The whole variable domain, filled in from reference TRBV7-9 and TRBJ2-1, reads DTGVSQNPRHKITKRGQNVTFRCDPISEHNRLYWYRQTLGQGPEFLTYFQNEAQLEKSRLLSDRFSAERPKGSFSTLEIQRTEQGDSAMYLCASRSSGGAHNEQFFGPGTRLTVL.

The chain recombines TRBV28 with TRBJ1-5; 10 nucleotides agree with TRBD1. The CDR3 covers 15 residues. Germline V gene data show CDR1 as MDHEN and CDR2 as SYDVKM. Losses at the gene ends were 5 bases for V and 6 bases for J; bases not matched to a gene: 7. The CDR3 sequence: CASSKGTGDSQPQHF. In nucleotides, the CDR3 is TGTGCCAGCAGTAAAGGGACAGGGGATAGTCAGCCCCAGCATTTT.

The rearrangement links TRBV15 to TRBJ2-1, with TRBD1 matching 11 bases. Germline V gene data show CDR1 as LNHNV and CDR2 as YYDKDF (reference sequence). CDR3 length: 14 residues. With V trimmed by 6 bases and J by 5 bases, 3 bases remained unmatched. In DNA, the CDR3 is TGTGCCACCAGGGGGGACAGGGGGAACAATGAGCAGTTCTTC. Its protein is CATRGDRGNNEQFF.

The CDR3, as DNA: TGTGCCAGCAGCCAAGTGGGCGATACGCAGTATTTT. This codes for CASSQVGDTQYF. The genes are TRBV3-1 (or the pseudogene TRBV3-2) and TRBJ2-3; no definite D call. CDR3 size: 12 residues. The germline V and J ends were trimmed by 1 base and 6 bases, with 5 bases remaining between them. Germline lookup yields CDR1 LGHDT and CDR2 YNNKEL (reference sequence).

The rearrangement uses TRBV2 and TRBJ2-2; TRBD1 agrees at 7 bases. The ends lost 8 bases at V and 1 base at J; junction bases unmatched: 4. There are 14 residues in the CDR3. Germline V CDR1 and CDR2: SNHLY, FYNNEI. CDR3 protein: CASGRQGNTGELFF. Here the CDR3 DNA reads TGTGCCAGCGGAAGACAGGGGAACACCGGGGAGCTGTTTTTT.

The V gene is TRBV9, the J gene TRBJ2-1; D perhaps matches TRBD1 (7 bases). The V gene lost 4 bases and the J gene lost 4 bases, with 15 bases spanning the gap. Germline V gives CDR1 SGDLS, CDR2 YYNGEE. This CDR3 has 15 amino acids. This CDR3 is CASSSTGAGYNEQFF. The CDR3 nucleotides are TGTGCCAGCAGCTCAACAGGGGCGGGGTACAATGAGCAGTTCTTC.

The chain is built from TRBV7-9 and TRBJ1-4, with 7 bases fitting TRBD1. The CDR3 extends over 18 amino acids. The J segment lost 5 bases and the V segment lost 6 bases, leaving 18 bases of the junction unmatched. CDR1 and CDR2 (germline): SEHNR, FQNEAQ (reference sequence). The chain's CDR3 is CASSLGRGGLVWNEKLFF. CDR3 bases: TGTGCCAGCAGTTTGGGGCGAGGGGGCTTGGTCTGGAATGAAAAACTGTTTTTT.

J is TRBJ2-5 and V is TRBV25-1; 8 bases line up with TRBD2. The CDR3 is 12 amino acids. The germline V gene encodes CDR1 MGHDK and CDR2 SYGVNS. With V trimmed by 6 bases and J by 9 bases, 6 bases remained unmatched. The CDR3 sequence is CASRGGGSSQYF. The CDR3 nucleotides read TGTGCCAGCAGGGGCGGGGGGTCCTCCCAGTACTTC.

This chain joins TRBV19 and TRBJ2-7; D may be TRBD2 (6 bases). The CDR3 covers 16 residues. Germline V CDR1 and CDR2: LNHDA, SQIVND (reference sequence). The germline V and J ends were trimmed by 6 bases and 3 bases, with 21 bases remaining between them. The CDR3 spells CASRETRGNYYYEQYF. CDR3 bases: TGTGCCAGTAGGGAGACCCGGGGGAACTACTACTACGAGCAGTACTTC.

This sequence joins TRBV7-9 and TRBJ2-1, with TRBD1 as a possible D gene (6 bases). V lost 5 bases and J 0 bases, leaving 17 bases between the germline ends. CDR3 length: 17 amino acids. CDR1 SEHNR and CDR2 FQNEAQ come from the germline V gene (reference sequence). The CDR3 reads CASSPNQGTSSYNEQFF. In DNA, the CDR3 is TGTGCCAGCAGCCCTAACCAGGGGACGAGCTCCTACAATGAGCAGTTCTTC.

This clone occurred a few times. The same CDR3 can be traced to other DNA sequences in this sample. CDR3 sequence reads: CASSIPGVETQYF. The CDR3 DNA follows: TGTGCCAGTAGTATCCCGGGGGTCGAGACCCAGTACTTC. The chain has TRBV19 and TRBJ2-5, with D possibly matching TRBD2 (6 bases). The CDR3 is 13 amino acids. Germline V CDR1 and CDR2: LNHDA, SQIVND (reference sequence). V was clipped by 3 bases and J by 5 bases, with 10 bases between them.

J is TRBJ1-2 and V is TRBV3-1 (or the pseudogene TRBV3-2), with TRBD1 as a possible D gene (5 bases). The germline CDR1 and CDR2 sequences are LGHDT and YNNKEL (reference sequence). The V end lost 7 bases, the J end lost 8 bases, and 14 bases lay between the germline ends. CDR3 length: 12 amino acids. The CDR3 bases are TGTGCCAGCAATAAAAGGGGTGGCGGCTACACCTTC. Translation gives CASNKRGGGYTF.

The rearrangement joins TRBV19 to TRBJ2-5; no clear D gene. Germline V gene data show CDR1 as LNHDA and CDR2 as SQIVND (reference sequence). Trimming removed 4 bases from V and 5 bases from J, with 14 bases in between. This CDR3 spans 14 amino acids. The CDR3 spells CASSSGQRGETQYF. In nucleotides, the CDR3 is TGTGCCAGTAGTAGCGGCCAAAGAGGCGAGACCCAGTACTTC.

The chain joins TRBV28 to TRBJ2-1; 9 bases are shared with TRBD2. The trim removed 5 bases at V and 4 bases at J, leaving 9 bases unmatched. The CDR3 has 16 residues. Germline-derived CDR1 and CDR2 are MDHEN and SYDVKM. CDR3 nucleotide sequence: TGTGCCAGCAGTCCCCTCCGTAGCGGGGGATACAATGAGCAGTTCTTC. As protein: CASSPLRSGGYNEQFF. The entire variable domain, with the rest obtained from reference TRBV28 and TRBJ2-1, is as follows: DVKVTQSSRYLVKRTGEKVFLECVQDMDHENMFWYRQDPGLGLRLIYFSYDVKMKEKGDIPEGYSVSREKKERFSLILESASTNQTSMYLCASSPLRSGGYNEQFFGPGTRLTVL.

The V and J genes are TRBV2 and TRBJ2-7, with a possible D match to TRBD1 (6 bases). Between the trimmed V and J ends, which lost 10 bases and 1 base, there was a span of 11 bases. Germline V gives CDR1 SNHLY, CDR2 FYNNEI. CDR3 length: 12 residues. The CDR3 protein is CATGTFSYEQYF. The CDR3 bases are TGTGCCACCGGGACATTTTCCTACGAGCAGTACTTC.

This rearrangement joins TRBV5-4 to TRBJ1-2; no reliable D call. The CDR3 is 14 amino acids. Germline V gives CDR1 SGHNT, CDR2 YYREEE (reference sequence). V was clipped by 0 bases and J by 1 base, with 7 bases between them. DNA for the CDR3: TGTGCCAGCAGCTTGGGGCAGATTAACTATGGCTACACCTTC. This encodes CASSLGQINYGYTF.